Sequencing of this T cell receptor beta chain was carried out in a study of spatial heterogeneity in lung cancer. Time point here: sample taken at primary tumor resection. Tumor, nontumor lung or frozen PBMC supplied whole RNA that was sequenced unsorted. One entry per CDR3 protein results from TCRdb running MiXCR on the 5' RACE reads. The repertoire includes roughly 13,000 distinct CDR3 sequences, about 3.8% of them detected once, and around 43% sits in the top ten. At least ten counts were recorded for this clonotype. Being off target in a library aimed at alpha chains, this beta chain has a size of little meaning. Germline CDR1 is MNHNY and CDR2 is SVGAGI (reference sequence). The CDR3 runs 13 residues. The germline V and J ends were trimmed by 10 bases and 5 bases, with 16 bases remaining between them.

The V call is TRBV6-6, the J call TRBJ2-3; the D is unclear. The sequence was obtained from a male donor with early-stage non-small cell lung cancer. The starting material was PBMCs, obtained at surgery. The CDR3 nucleotides read TGTGCCACGGCCTACACAAGACTAGATACGCAGTATTTT. It yields the protein CATAYTRLDTQYF.